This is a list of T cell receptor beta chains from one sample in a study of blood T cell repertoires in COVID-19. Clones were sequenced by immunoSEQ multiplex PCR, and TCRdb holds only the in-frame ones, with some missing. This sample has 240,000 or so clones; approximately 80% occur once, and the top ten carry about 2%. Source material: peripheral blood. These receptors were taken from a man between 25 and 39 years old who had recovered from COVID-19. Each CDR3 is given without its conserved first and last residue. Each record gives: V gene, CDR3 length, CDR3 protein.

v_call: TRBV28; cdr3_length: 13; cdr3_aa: ASRSEASGANVLT
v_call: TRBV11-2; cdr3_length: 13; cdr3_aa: ASSLVGQGSDEQF
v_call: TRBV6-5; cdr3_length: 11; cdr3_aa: ASGWTGDYEQY
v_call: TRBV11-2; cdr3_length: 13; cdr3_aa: ASSLYSSGANVLT
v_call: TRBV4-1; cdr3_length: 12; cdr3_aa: ASSQAEGNYGYT
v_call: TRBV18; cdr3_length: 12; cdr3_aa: ASSPRDQNNEQF
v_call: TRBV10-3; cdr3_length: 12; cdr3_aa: AIRGQGNNQPQH
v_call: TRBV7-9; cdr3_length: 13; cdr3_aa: ASSHDRGPNNEQF
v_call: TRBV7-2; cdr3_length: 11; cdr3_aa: ASSRDSFYEQY
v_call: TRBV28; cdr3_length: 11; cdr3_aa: ASSWTGNNEQF
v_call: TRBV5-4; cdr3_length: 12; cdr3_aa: ASSPWTSGDEQY
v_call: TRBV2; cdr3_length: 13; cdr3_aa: ASSLAGGIQETQY
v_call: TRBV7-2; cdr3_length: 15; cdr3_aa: ASSLGQPLRGNQPQH
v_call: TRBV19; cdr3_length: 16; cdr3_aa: ASSSRVLAGFLTGELF
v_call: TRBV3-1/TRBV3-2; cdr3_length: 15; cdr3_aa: ASSQGGGGRLRGTQY
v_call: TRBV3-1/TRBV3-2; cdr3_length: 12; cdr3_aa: ASSPGTGNQPQH
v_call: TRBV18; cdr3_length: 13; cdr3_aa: ASSNPGQGFYGYT
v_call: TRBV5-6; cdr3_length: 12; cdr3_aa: ASSQAAWQETQY
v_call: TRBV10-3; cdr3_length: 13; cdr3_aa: AIRLTGGGSTEAF
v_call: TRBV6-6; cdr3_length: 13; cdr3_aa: ASSSDRDLGYGYT
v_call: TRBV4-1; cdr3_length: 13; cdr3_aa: ASSLGGALYNEQF
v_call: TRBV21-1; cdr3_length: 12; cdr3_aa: ASRSADCTDTQY
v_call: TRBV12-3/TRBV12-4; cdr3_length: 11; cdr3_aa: ASSLVSGNTIY
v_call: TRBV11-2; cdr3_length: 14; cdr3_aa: ASSLGVTGALYEQY
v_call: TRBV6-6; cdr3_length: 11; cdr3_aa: ASSRTANTEAF
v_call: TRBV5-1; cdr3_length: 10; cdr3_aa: ASSLQGTEQY
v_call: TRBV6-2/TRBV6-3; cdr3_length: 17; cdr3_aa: ASSHKRGGFKPDYNEQF
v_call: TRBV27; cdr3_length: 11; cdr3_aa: ASDRREGYGYT
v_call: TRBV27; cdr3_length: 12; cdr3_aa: ASRTGTGTSEQY
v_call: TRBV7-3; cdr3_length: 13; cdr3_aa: ASSPQRGGQDTQY
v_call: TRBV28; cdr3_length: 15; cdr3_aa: ASSTLGLPSGNTEAF
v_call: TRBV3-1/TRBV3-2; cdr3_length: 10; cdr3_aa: ASSLYSLEQY
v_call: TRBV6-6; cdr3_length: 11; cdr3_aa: ASRRDRAQPQH
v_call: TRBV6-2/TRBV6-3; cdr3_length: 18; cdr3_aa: ASSYPDRGSSHSSYNEQF
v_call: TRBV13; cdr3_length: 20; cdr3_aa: ASSIRRVTWTSGGLQGDEQF
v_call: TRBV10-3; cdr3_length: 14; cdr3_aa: AISRTGREYTGELF
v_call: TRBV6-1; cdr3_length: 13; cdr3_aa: ASSEGGGRGYGYT
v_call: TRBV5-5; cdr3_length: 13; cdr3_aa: ASSLVGTLEAEAF
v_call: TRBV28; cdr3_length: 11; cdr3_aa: ASSLPLAGEQY
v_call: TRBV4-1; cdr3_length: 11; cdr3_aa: ASSSSKSQGYT
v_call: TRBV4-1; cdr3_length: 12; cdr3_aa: ASSQDQGLGEQY
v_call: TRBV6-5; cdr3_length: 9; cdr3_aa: ASAGNTEAF
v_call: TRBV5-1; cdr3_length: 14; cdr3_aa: ASSLGGSVAKNIQY
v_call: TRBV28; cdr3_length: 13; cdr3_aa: ASRPGTGGYNEQF
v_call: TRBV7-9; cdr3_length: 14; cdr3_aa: ASSLAVGEGAYEQY
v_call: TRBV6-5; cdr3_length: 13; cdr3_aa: ASSLTDRELHGEY
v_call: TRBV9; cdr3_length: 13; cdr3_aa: ASSENGVMGETQY
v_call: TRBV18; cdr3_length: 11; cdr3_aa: ASSPRRDTEAF
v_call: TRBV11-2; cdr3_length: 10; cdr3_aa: ASSQDRSAAF
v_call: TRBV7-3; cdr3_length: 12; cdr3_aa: ASRRTGNTGELF
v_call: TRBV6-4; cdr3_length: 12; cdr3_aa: ASSDGGAVYEQY
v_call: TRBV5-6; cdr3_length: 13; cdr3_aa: ASSLDRGSGNTIY
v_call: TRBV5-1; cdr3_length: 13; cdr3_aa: ASSPGTSGGGELF
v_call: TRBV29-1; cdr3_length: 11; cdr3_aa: SGRLYTYNEQF